A selection of T cell receptor beta chains follows, all from one sample in a study of long-term antiretroviral therapy in people with HIV. TCRdb keeps only in-frame clones here, not all; method: immunoSEQ multiplex PCR. The data show 7,300 or so clones, about 76% seen once. This specimen consisted of unsorted PBMCs, obtained approximately 11 months before starting antiretroviral therapy. These receptor sequences come from a man aged 40-55 years with HIV. The CDR3 runs from the conserved cysteine through the conserved F or W. A D gene is named only where the DNA matches it firmly. Not all rows give a size; the values are once, few, many and, for expanded clones, a class.

J	size	D	V	CDR3	DNA
TRBJ1-1	-	-	TRBV5-1	CASSLDFPPFMNTEAFF	TGCGCCAGCAGCTTAGACTTCCCCCCCTTCATGAACACTGAAGCTTTCTTT
TRBJ2-2	-	-	TRBV5-1	CASRYAGTLSLGHLISGELFF	TGCGCCAGCAGATATGCCGGGACACTCTCACTTGGGCACTTAATATCCGGGGAGCTGTTTTTT
TRBJ2-7	medium-sized	TRBD2	TRBV5-5	CASSLGGGYSYEQYF	TGTGCCAGCAGCTTGGGCGGGGGGTATTCCTACGAGCAGTACTTC
TRBJ1-1	-	-	TRBV30	CAWSVQVNTEAFF	TGTGCCTGGAGTGTACAGGTGAACACTGAAGCTTTCTTT
TRBJ1-1	once	TRBD1	TRBV5-1	CASSSTGGGTEAFF	TGCGCCAGCAGCTCGACAGGGGGCGGCACTGAAGCTTTCTTT
TRBJ2-4	-	TRBD2	TRBV4-3	CASSQDGGAAKNIQYF	TGCGCCAGCAGCCAAGACGGGGGGGCAGCCAAAAACATTCAGTACTTC
TRBJ1-2	few	-	TRBV6-5	CASSYQGANYGYTF	TGTGCCAGCAGTTATCAAGGGGCTAACTATGGCTACACCTTC
TRBJ2-2	once	TRBD1	TRBV19	CASSATGGAGGELFF	TGTGCCAGTAGTGCGACAGGGGGCGCCGGCGGGGAGCTGTTTTTT
TRBJ2-1	-	TRBD2	TRBV9	CASSVRGGEGNEQFF	TGTGCCAGCAGCGTACGCGGGGGGGAAGGCAATGAGCAGTTCTTC
TRBJ1-1	-	-	TRBV5-1	CASSWGIKQGITEAFF	TGCGCCAGCAGCTGGGGAATAAAACAGGGTATCACTGAAGCTTTCTTT
TRBJ1-6	-	-	TRBV10-2	CASSEQSPINNSPLHF	TGCGCCAGCAGTGAGCAGAGTCCCATTAATAATTCACCCCTCCACTTT
TRBJ1-2	-	-	TRBV5-4	CASSLNRVGYGYTF	TGTGCCAGCAGCCTTAACAGGGTGGGCTATGGCTACACCTTC
TRBJ2-7	-	-	TRBV5-1	CASRREPGYEQYF	TGCGCCAGCAGGAGGGAACCGGGCTACGAGCAGTACTTC
TRBJ1-5	-	-	TRBV29-1	CSVELGVNQPQHF	TGCAGCGTTGAACTAGGGGTTAATCAGCCCCAGCATTTT
TRBJ1-5	-	-	TRBV30	CAWSVQGGQPQHF	TGTGCCTGGAGTGTCCAGGGCGGGCAGCCCCAGCATTTT
TRBJ1-5	-	-	TRBV19	CASSTSWDYSNQPQHF	TGTGCCAGTAGTACTTCTTGGGACTATAGCAATCAGCCCCAGCATTTT
TRBJ1-3	-	-	TRBV7-6	CASSPQATTGNTIYF	TGTGCCAGCAGCCCCCAGGCCACTACTGGAAACACCATATATTTT
TRBJ2-7	-	-	TRBV10-2	CASTEGGGSYEQYF	TGCGCCAGCACCGAGGGGGGGGGCTCCTACGAGCAGTACTTC
TRBJ2-7	-	-	TRBV28	CASSLSQGSYEQYF	TGTGCCAGCAGTTTATCACAGGGCTCCTACGAGCAGTACTTC
TRBJ2-7	-	TRBD1	TRBV25-1	CASSDLRGQGFHEQYF	TGTGCCAGCAGTGATTTGAGGGGACAGGGGTTCCACGAGCAGTACTTC
TRBJ1-3	once	-	TRBV7-9	CASSPGGSGNTIYF	TGTGCCAGCAGCCCAGGAGGGTCTGGAAACACCATATATTTT
TRBJ2-2	once	TRBD2	TRBV6-6	CASSETSGGLRELFF	TGTGCCAGCAGCGAGACTAGCGGGGGGTTAAGGGAGCTGTTTTTT
TRBJ2-7	-	-	TRBV25-1	CAVGPSGGNSYEQYF	TGTGCCGTCGGACCGAGTGGGGGCAACTCCTACGAGCAGTACTTC
TRBJ2-7	-	-	TRBV6-5	CASSWAPMGYEQYF	TGTGCCAGCAGCTGGGCCCCGATGGGGTACGAGCAGTACTTC
TRBJ2-3	-	-	TRBV5-4	CASSLRSPDTQYF	TGTGCCAGCAGCTTGCGGTCGCCAGATACGCAGTATTTT
TRBJ2-3	few	-	TRBV5-1	CASSLILRLKQTDTQYF	TGCGCCAGCAGCTTGATCCTTAGGTTGAAACAAACAGATACGCAGTATTTT
TRBJ1-4	-	-	TRBV30	CAWSVTTGTNEKLFF	TGTGCCTGGAGTGTCACGACAGGAACTAATGAAAAACTGTTTTTT
TRBJ1-1	once	-	TRBV25-1	CASRRVGGHTEAFF	TGTGCCAGCAGGAGGGTCGGGGGTCACACTGAAGCTTTCTTT
TRBJ2-1	once	-	TRBV18	CASSPRGGAEGEQFF	TGTGCCAGCTCGCCGAGGGGGGGGGCCGAAGGAGAGCAGTTCTTC
TRBJ2-1	-	-	TRBV29-1	CSVEAAGYEQFF	TGCAGCGTTGAAGCGGCCGGGTATGAGCAGTTCTTC